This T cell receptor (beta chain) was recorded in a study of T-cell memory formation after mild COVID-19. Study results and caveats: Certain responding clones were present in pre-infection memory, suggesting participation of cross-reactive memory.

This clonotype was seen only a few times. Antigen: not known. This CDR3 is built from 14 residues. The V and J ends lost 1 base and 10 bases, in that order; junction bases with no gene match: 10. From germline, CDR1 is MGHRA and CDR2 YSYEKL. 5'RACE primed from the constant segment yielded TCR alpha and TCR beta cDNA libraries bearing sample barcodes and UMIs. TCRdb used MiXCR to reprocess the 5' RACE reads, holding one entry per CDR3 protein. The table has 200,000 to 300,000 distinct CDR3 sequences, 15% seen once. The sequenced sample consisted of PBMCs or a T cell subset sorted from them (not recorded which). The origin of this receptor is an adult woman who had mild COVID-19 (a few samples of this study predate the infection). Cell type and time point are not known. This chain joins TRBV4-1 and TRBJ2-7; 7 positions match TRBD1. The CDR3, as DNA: TGCGCCAGCAGCCAAGTACTTCCGGGACAGCCACAGTACTTC. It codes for CASSQVLPGQPQYF.